The 29 T cell receptor beta chains reported below all come from one sample, sequenced in a study of cytomegalovirus exposure and HLA in healthy donors. The table came from immunoSEQ multiplex PCR; TCRdb's copy has only in-frame clones and leaves some out. The table has about 130,000 clones, approximately 95% seen once; the top ten hold 1.7%. The sequencing sample was made of PBMCs. The receptors were gathered from a man in his late teens or twenties in good health and CMV-seronegative.

This chain connects TRBV11-3 to TRBJ2-1; 12 nucleotides agree with TRBD2. This CDR3 has 19 amino acids. Germline CDR1 SGHNT, CDR2 YENEEA. J lost 8 bases, V lost 0 bases, and 14 bases had no gene match. The CDR3 loop is CASSLDPVASGRARDEQFF. The CDR3 bases are TGTGCCAGCAGCTTAGATCCCGTGGCTAGCGGGAGGGCTAGGGATGAGCAGTTCTTC.

The chain uses TRBV28 and TRBJ2-2; TRBD1 agrees at 8 bases. Germline CDR1 reads MDHEN; CDR2 reads SYDVKM. Trimming at V came to 1 base and at J to 1 base, leaving 14 bases not matched to a gene. The length of the CDR3 is 20 residues. Here the CDR3 reads CASSLYLRDRTLMNTGELFF. CDR3 sequence (DNA): TGTGCCAGCAGTTTATACCTCCGGGACAGGACGCTTATGAACACCGGGGAGCTGTTTTTT.

This rearrangement joins TRBV27 to TRBJ2-3; 9 positions match TRBD1. V dropped 4 bases and J dropped 6; count of bases not matched to a gene: 8. CDR3 length: 15 residues. In germline, CDR1 is MNHEY, CDR2 SMNVEV (reference sequence). Written as DNA, the CDR3 is TGTGCCAGCAGTTCCCAGACAGGGGGTGAGGATACGCAGTATTTT. Encoded protein: CASSSQTGGEDTQYF.

The chain uses TRBV19 and TRBJ1-4, with TRBD1 matching over 7 bases. Germline V lookup: CDR1 LNHDA, CDR2 SQIVND (reference sequence). With V trimmed by 5 bases and J by 5 bases, 5 bases remained unmatched. CDR3 length equals 14 residues. In DNA, the CDR3 is TGTGCCAGTAGTTCGACAGGGCTGAATGAAAAACTGTTTTTT. It translates to CASSSTGLNEKLFF.

The gene calls are TRBV11-3 and TRBJ2-2; possible D gene TRBD2, 6 bases. V was trimmed by 2 bases and J by 3 bases, leaving 19 bases between them. Germline V CDR1 and CDR2: SGHNT, YENEEA. The CDR3 is made up of 18 amino acids. In nucleotides, the CDR3 is TGTGCCAGCAGCTTAAATCGGGGCGCGGCGGGGCACACCGGGGAGCTGTTTTTT. It is translated as CASSLNRGAAGHTGELFF.

The chain uses TRBV4-1 and TRBJ1-1; 7 bases agree with TRBD1. Unmatched junction bases numbered 5, after V lost 1 base and J lost 3 bases. Germline CDR1 MGHRA, CDR2 YSYEKL. CDR3 length: 15 amino acids. CDR3 coding DNA: TGCGCCAGCAGCCAAGTACAGGGGTCCCACACTGAAGCTTTCTTT. It is translated as CASSQVQGSHTEAFF.

The chain recombines TRBV6-5 with TRBJ1-2; TRBD1 agrees at 7 bases. CDR1 is MNHEY, CDR2 SVGAGI, per germline. The CDR3 has 15 amino acids. J gave up 4 bases and V 0 bases, and 5 bases lay outside the gene matches. This chain's CDR3 is CASSYSRQGGYGYTF. CDR3 sequence (DNA): TGTGCCAGCAGTTACTCGCGGCAGGGGGGCTATGGCTACACCTTC.

This chain joins TRBV5-1 and TRBJ2-1; 12 bases match TRBD2. CDR1 is SGHRS and CDR2 is YFSETQ in the germline V gene. J was trimmed by 4 bases and V by 2 bases; bases with no gene match: 10. The CDR3 is 18 amino acids. The CDR3 here is CASSLTLFGTSGYNEQFF. The CDR3 nucleotides read TGCGCCAGCAGCTTAACCCTCTTCGGGACTAGCGGGTACAATGAGCAGTTCTTC.

The chain joins TRBV28 to TRBJ1-1; TRBD1 is a possible D gene (5 bases). The CDR3 runs 17 residues. V was clipped by 2 bases and J by 4 bases, with 20 bases between them. From germline, CDR1 is MDHEN and CDR2 SYDVKM. For the CDR3, the DNA is TGTGCCAGCAGTTTAAGGGGTCGGGGGACGTTATCCACTGAAGCTTTCTTT. Translated, it gives CASSLRGRGTLSTEAFF.

This chain connects TRBV11-2 to TRBJ2-1; TRBD1 aligns across 10 bases. Germline values: CDR1 SGHAT, CDR2 FQNNGV. The CDR3 totals 15 residues. V shed 1 base and J 6 bases; nucleotides not matched to a gene: 3. In nucleotides, the CDR3 is TGTGCCAGCAGCTTAGGACAGGGGGCTTTCAATGAGCAGTTCTTC. Translation: CASSLGQGAFNEQFF.

On this clone itself: Different DNA sequences within this sample yield the same CDR3. The genes are TRBV19 and TRBJ1-2; 8 bases fit TRBD1. The trim removed 5 bases at V and 5 bases at J, leaving 1 base unmatched. CDR1 and CDR2 from the germline V gene are LNHDA and SQIVND (reference sequence). CDR3 length equals 12 residues. Here the CDR3 DNA reads TGTGCCAGTAGTCGACAGGGGTATGGCTACACCTTC. Protein sequence: CASSRQGYGYTF. Combining the CDR3 with reference TRBV19 and TRBJ1-2 gives the whole variable domain DGGITQSPKYLFRKEGQNVTLSCEQNLNHDAMYWYRQDPGQGLRLIYYSQIVNDFQKGDIAEGYSVSREKKESFPLTVTSAQKNPTAFYLCASSRQGYGYTFGSGTRLTVV.

The chain uses TRBV9 and TRBJ2-3; D gene uncertain. Germline V gives CDR1 SGDLS, CDR2 YYNGEE. This CDR3 is 15 amino acids long. V lost 0 bases and J lost 0, with 8 bases in between. The CDR3: CASSVGTSSTDTQYF. The CDR3 DNA is TGTGCCAGCAGCGTAGGTACATCTAGCACAGATACGCAGTATTTT.

The rearrangement links TRBV18 to TRBJ2-7; 10 bases are a match to TRBD1. CDR1 and CDR2 (germline): KGHSH, LQKENI. Trimming took 3 bases from V and 2 from J; bases not matched to a gene: 4. The CDR3 sequence is 15 residues long. The CDR3 region has the DNA TGTGCCAGCTCACCTTCGACAGGGGGCCCCTACGAGCAGTACTTC. Translating it yields CASSPSTGGPYEQYF.

This sequence joins TRBV28 and TRBJ2-3, with D possibly matching TRBD1 (5 bases). The CDR3 is 17 amino acids. Trimming left V 5 bases short and J 5 bases short, with 23 bases between. Germline CDR1 reads MDHEN; CDR2 reads SYDVKM. For the CDR3, the DNA is TGTGCCAGCAGTGCCACGCTCGGGCCTAGGGGTTTAGATACGCAGTATTTT. Translated: CASSATLGPRGLDTQYF.

The chain employs TRBV28 and TRBJ1-2; no clear D gene. Germline-derived CDR1 and CDR2 are MDHEN and SYDVKM. The CDR3 covers 12 residues. The ends were cut back, 6 bases at V and 1 base at J, with 6 bases in the middle. CDR3 amino acids: CASSRFNYGYTF. CDR3 bases: TGTGCCAGCAGCCGGTTTAACTATGGCTACACCTTC.

This clone was found once. This chain joins TRBV12-5 and TRBJ2-1; 7 bases match TRBD1. Germline lookup yields CDR1 LGHNT and CDR2 FRNRAP. The CDR3 consists of 14 residues. Unmatched junction bases numbered 0, after V lost 0 bases and J lost 4 bases. CDR3 residues: CASGLVQGYNEQFF. DNA of the CDR3: TGTGCTAGTGGTTTGGTACAGGGGTACAATGAGCAGTTCTTC. Using reference TRBV12-5 and TRBJ2-1 for the parts outside the CDR3, the full variable domain is DARVTQTPRHKVTEMGQEVTMRCQPILGHNTVFWYRQTMMQGLELLAYFRNRAPLDDSGMPKDRFSAEMPDATLATLKIQPSEPRDSAVYFCASGLVQGYNEQFFGPGTRLTVL.

The J gene is TRBJ1-2, the V gene TRBV19; TRBD1 aligns across 7 bases. The CDR3 is made up of 15 amino acids. Germline V gene sequence: CDR1 LNHDA, CDR2 SQIVND (reference sequence). V was clipped by 5 bases and J by 6 bases; unmatched bases: 12. The CDR3 region is CASSSRQGVPNGYTF. CDR3 nucleotide sequence: TGTGCCAGTAGTTCCCGACAGGGTGTCCCCAATGGCTACACCTTC. Using reference TRBV19 and TRBJ1-2 for the parts outside the CDR3, the full variable domain is DGGITQSPKYLFRKEGQNVTLSCEQNLNHDAMYWYRQDPGQGLRLIYYSQIVNDFQKGDIAEGYSVSREKKESFPLTVTSAQKNPTAFYLCASSSRQGVPNGYTFGSGTRLTVV.

This sequence joins TRBV5-5 and TRBJ2-2, with D perhaps TRBD2 (6 bases). The CDR3 consists of 14 residues. V lost 0 bases and J 10 bases, leaving 13 bases between the germline ends. Germline CDR1 reads SGHKS; CDR2 reads YYEKEE (reference sequence). In DNA, the CDR3 is TGTGCCAGCAGCTTGGAGTCGGGGGAGGAGGAGCTGTTTTTT. It encodes CASSLESGEEELFF.

The gene calls are TRBV27 and TRBJ2-7; 7 bases are shared with TRBD1. CDR1 and CDR2 (germline): MNHEY, SMNVEV (reference sequence). V lost 9 bases and J lost 5; bases outside the gene matches: 10. This CDR3 region has 13 residues. For the CDR3, the DNA is TGTGCCAGTTCCCCGACAGGGAATAACGAGCAGTACTTC. It is translated as CASSPTGNNEQYF.

The chain joins TRBV30 to TRBJ2-7; 7 positions match TRBD1. Germline-derived CDR1 and CDR2 are GTSNPN and SVGIG (reference sequence). The CDR3 spans 13 residues. V shed 5 bases, J shed 5 bases, and the junction held 9 bases outside the gene matches. The CDR3 DNA reads TGTGCCTGGGGAGCCTTTACAGGGGACGAGCAGTACTTC. It specifies CAWGAFTGDEQYF.

The chain recombines TRBV18 with TRBJ2-3; D may be TRBD2 (6 bases). The CDR3 spans 15 residues. Trimming shortened V by 1 base and J by 0 bases, and 8 bases separated the two germline ends. In germline, CDR1 is KGHSH, CDR2 LQKENI. CDR3 DNA: TGTGCCAGCTCACCACGCGGGGAGAGCACAGATACGCAGTATTTT. The encoded protein is CASSPRGESTDTQYF.

The genes are TRBV13 and TRBJ2-3; 15 positions match TRBD2. V lost 5 bases to trimming and J lost 0 bases; unmatched junction nucleotides: 9. The CDR3 totals 19 residues. Germline V gene data show CDR1 as PRHDT and CDR2 as FYEKMQ (reference sequence). The CDR3: CASSRTGLAGGPSTDTQYF. The CDR3 bases are TGTGCCAGCAGCCGAACCGGACTAGCGGGAGGGCCTAGCACAGATACGCAGTATTTT.

The chain carries TRBV30 and TRBJ1-1; D is uncertain. With 4 bases removed from V and 2 bases from J, the gap between germline ends came to 11 bases. This CDR3 contains 13 residues. Germline CDR1 reads GTSNPN; CDR2 reads SVGIG (reference sequence). For the CDR3, the DNA is TGTGCCTGGAATCCAGAAGTAAACACTGAAGCTTTCTTT. It is translated as CAWNPEVNTEAFF.

This chain connects TRBV7-6 to TRBJ1-4, with D tentatively TRBD1 (5 bases). This CDR3 spans 14 amino acids. Germline values: CDR1 SGHVS, CDR2 FNYEAQ. Trimming cost V 1 base and J 5 bases, with 8 bases left between them. The CDR3 coding sequence is TGTGCCAGCAGCTTAGGACAGCAAAATGAAAAACTGTTTTTT. Translating it yields CASSLGQQNEKLFF.

V gene TRBV4-3 combines with J gene TRBJ2-5; tentatively, D is TRBD1 (6 bases). V lost 1 base, J lost 2 bases, and 14 bases lay in between. This CDR3 has 16 amino acids. Germline V CDR1 and CDR2: LGHNA, YSLEER. The CDR3 is CASSQGHRVGQETQYF. DNA of the CDR3: TGCGCCAGCAGCCAAGGTCACAGGGTGGGACAAGAGACCCAGTACTTC.

This rearrangement joins TRBV9 to TRBJ1-3; 10 bases are shared with TRBD1. V lost 0 bases to trimming and J lost 2 bases; unmatched junction nucleotides: 5. The CDR3 consists of 17 residues. Germline V CDR1 and CDR2: SGDLS, YYNGEE. CDR3 in DNA: TGTGCCAGCAGCGTAGCTGGGACAGGGGCAGCTGGAAACACCATATATTTT. Protein: CASSVAGTGAAGNTIYF.

The chain recombines TRBV5-1 with TRBJ2-7; D unclear. Trimming stripped 3 bases from V and 3 bases from J, with 4 bases between. Germline CDR1 SGHRS, CDR2 YFSETQ. There are 11 residues in the CDR3. CDR3 amino acids: CASSSHYEQYF. The CDR3 DNA reads as TGCGCCAGCAGCTCCCACTACGAGCAGTACTTC.

The J gene is TRBJ1-2, the V gene TRBV6-5; tentative D call: TRBD1 (5 bases). In germline, CDR1 is MNHEY, CDR2 SVGAGI. This CDR3 is built from 14 residues. The germline V and J ends were trimmed by 2 bases and 7 bases, with 14 bases remaining between them. The DNA for the CDR3 is TGTGCCAGCAGTTACCTTGAACAGGCAATTGGCTACACCTTC. Its translation: CASSYLEQAIGYTF.

The genes are TRBV6-5 and TRBJ1-1; 7 nucleotides align to TRBD1. CDR3 length equals 15 residues. CDR1 and CDR2 from the germline V gene are MNHEY and SVGAGI. Trimming at V came to 0 bases and at J to 3 bases, leaving 4 bases not matched to a gene. The CDR3 spells CASSYSTGTDTEAFF. Written as DNA, the CDR3 is TGTGCCAGCAGTTACTCGACAGGGACAGACACTGAAGCTTTCTTT.